This T cell receptor (beta chain) was profiled in a study of immune cell composition in non-small cell lung cancer. The CDR3 runs 14 residues. Germline V CDR1 and CDR2: SGHTA, FQGNSA. Trimming cost V 5 bases and J 4 bases; bases outside gene matches: 7. Regarding the study as a whole: Clones >0.5% enriched in tumour were rarer in adenocarcinoma (around 35%) than squamous (roughly 75%).

Method: immunoSEQ multiplex PCR; TCRdb's copy keeps in-frame clones and lacks some. Here the sample spans more than 8,500 clones, under 80% being singletons. As to this clone: Its antigen remains unidentified.

Normal lung was taken at the farthest possible site, at least 3 cm from tumour. The V gene is TRBV7-2, the J gene TRBJ1-2, with 7 bases identical to TRBD1. The sample consisted of non-adjacent lung tissue. This sequence was found in a human donor with non-small cell lung cancer. The CDR3 loop reads CASSLNRGGYGYTF. The CDR3 DNA sequence: TGTGCCAGCAGCCTCAACAGGGGTGGCTATGGCTACACCTTC.